These 5 T cell receptor delta chains share one sample of origin, sequenced in a study of γδ T cells in repeated Plasmodium falciparum infection. Gammadelta T cells were flow-sorted from PBMC into Vgamma9/Vdelta2+ and Vdelta2-negative populations for bulk analysis. With CATT, TCRdb re-called clones from the multiplex PCR reads. The sample lists approximately 93,000 delta-chain clones, over 0.9% occurring once. The specimen sequenced was gamma-delta T cells from blood. The receptors were gathered from a pool of human donors (malaria-infected and uninfected, not separated).

This clone has just a few counts. TCRdb shows a much larger clone's protein in place of this DNA's translation, and the two differ at residue 14, likely through a read error; the protein shown is translated from the DNA. The V and J genes are TRDV2 and TRDJ1; TRDD3 agrees at 8 bases. No J gene is reported in TCRdb; it was inferred here by comparing the DNA with germline. The ends lost 0 bases at V and 1 base at J; junction bases unmatched: 18. The CDR3 is 20 amino acids. The germline V gene encodes CDR1 GEAIGNYY and CDR2 EKD. Here the CDR3 reads CACDTYDEELGERCTDKLIF. CDR3 sequence (DNA): TGTGCCTGTGACACCTATGATGAGGAGCTGGGGGAGAGGTGCACCGATAAACTCATCTTT.

This clone was seen a handful of times. This probably arose from a read error, given a far larger clone one base away. Within the sample, other DNA sequences also encode this same CDR3. V is TRAV38-2/DV8 and J is TRDJ1, with TRDD2 matching over 9 bases. The J gene is absent in TCRdb and was assigned here via DNA matching to germline. The germline V gene has CDR1 TSESDYY and CDR2 QEAYKQQN. This CDR3 spans 17 amino acids. V dropped 3 bases and J dropped 8; count of bases not matched to a gene: 17. The CDR3 DNA follows: TGTGCTTATAGGACCCCAGGCCTTCCTACCCCTCTGTCGAAACTCATCTTT. It yields the protein CAYRTPGLPTPLSKLIF.

About this clone itself: This is likely an artifact of a read error, given a far larger clone one base away. The sample carries other DNA sequences with the same CDR3. The J gene went uncalled, whereas the V gene is TRDV1; no DNA check was done on the table's D call, TRDD3. CDR3 length: 23 residues. CDR1 and CDR2 (germline): TSWWSYY, QGS. CDR3 sequence (DNA): TGTGCTCTTGGGGAACTAAGTCCAAAAAAGTCCCCTGGGGGATATTTGTCTCCCGATAAACTCATCTTC. Translated, it gives CALGELSPKKSPGGYLSPDKLIF.

Many counts were recorded for this clone. Since a far larger clone is one base different, this is likely a read error. The same CDR3 can be traced to other DNA sequences in this sample. This chain links TRDV2 with TRDJ1, with 9 bases that match TRDD3. TCRdb carries no J gene annotation; the J gene was assigned here by matching the DNA with germline. The germline gives CDR1 GEAIGNYY, CDR2 EKD. The CDR3 sequence is 16 residues long. Here the CDR3 reads CACDTEFLGDVNKLIF. Here the CDR3 DNA reads TGCGCCTGTGACACCGAGTTTCTGGGGGATGTAAATAAACTCATCTTT.

A word on this clone: TCRdb lists the protein of a much larger clone for this DNA, which differs at residue 8, so this is likely a read error; the protein given here is translated from the DNA itself. The genes are TRDV1 and TRDJ1; possibly TRDD2 for D (5 bases). No J gene is reported in TCRdb; it was inferred here by comparing the DNA with germline. V dropped 5 bases and J dropped 0 bases, with 22 bases sitting between them. Germline V gene sequence: CDR1 TSWWSYY, CDR2 QGS. The CDR3 length is 18 residues. The CDR3 here is CALGIGPARLPYTDKLIF. The CDR3 coding sequence is TGTGCTCTTGGGATCGGACCTGCGCGCCTACCTTACACCGATAAACTCATCTTT.